Detailed here is one T cell receptor beta chain. V dropped 3 bases and J dropped 6 bases, with 6 bases sitting between them. CDR3 size: 13 residues. Germline lookup yields CDR1 WNHNN and CDR2 SYGVQD (reference sequence). These data belong to a study of T cell changes during pregnancy in multiple sclerosis. Repertoires were generated with immunoSEQ multiplex PCR, while TCRdb's copy carries only in-frame clones and drops some. The repertoire holds tens of thousands of clones, with 80% to 95% as singletons. This sequence originates from a female donor in good health, enrolled as a control in a pregnancy study. This rearrangement joins TRBV10-1 to TRBJ1-6; D is unresolved. Material: peripheral blood, obtained after pregnancy. The CDR3: CASSDFGNSPLHF. Written as DNA, the CDR3 is TGCGCCAGCAGTGACTTCGGTAATTCACCCCTCCACTTT.